The rows below give T cell receptor beta chains drawn from one sample of a study of yellow fever vaccine responses in identical twins. TCRdb passed the RT-PCR reads through MiXCR, listing each CDR3 protein once. The sample records 30,000 to 40,000 distinct CDR3 sequences, less than 70% being singletons. The sequences come from T cells from blood (PBMCs), unsorted or a sorted subset (not recorded which), collected before or after yellow fever vaccination (not recorded which). The source of these receptors is a woman in her late teens or twenties who received the yellow fever vaccine. Both conserved end residues are part of each CDR3.

j_gene | v_gene | CDR3aa
TRBJ2-5 | TRBV29-1 | CSVKPVDIIGETQYF
TRBJ1-2 | TRBV29-1 | CSASDREFGYTF
TRBJ1-2 | TRBV7-9 | CASSLGGYGYTF
TRBJ2-7 | TRBV2 | CASSPLRPAGPEQYF
TRBJ1-1 | TRBV18 | CASSPPSRAWDTEAFF
TRBJ2-1 | TRBV28 | CASSFLWASYNEQFF
TRBJ2-5 | TRBV11-1 | CASSHPGLQDGTQYF
TRBJ2-3 | TRBV20-1 | CSARTWFTDTQYF
TRBJ1-5 | TRBV27 | CASSLRVLDQPQHF
TRBJ1-2 | TRBV29-1 | CSVDQGIYGYTF
TRBJ1-2 | TRBV6-6 | CASRAVYGYTF